This T cell receptor (beta chain) originates from a study of PD-1 blockade in classical Hodgkin lymphoma. Time point given: cycle 4 day 1 (C4D1), after less than seven weeks of nivolumab. Relapse after autologous stem cell transplantation occurred in every patient, and brentuximab vedotin exposure varied. Libraries were prepared by immunoSEQ multiplex PCR; TCRdb keeps only in-frame clonotypes and omits some of them. This table has 43,000 or so clones, around four fifths appearing once. CDR3 length equals 15 residues. Looked up from germline, CDR1 is LGHNA and CDR2 is YSLEER. With 4 bases clipped from V and 12 bases from J, the junction kept 13 bases outside the gene matches.

Source: peripheral blood mononuclear cells (PBMCs), taken before the fourth cycle of nivolumab. V usage is TRBV4-3 and J usage is TRBJ2-1, with 9 bases matching TRBD2. This TCR was recovered from a human donor with classical Hodgkin lymphoma. The DNA for the CDR3 is TGCGCCAGCAGCCCCGGACTAGCGACACGGGCGGGGCAGTTCTTC. As protein: CASSPGLATRAGQFF.